Here is one T cell receptor beta chain with its context. The sample is drawn from a study of blood T cell repertoires in COVID-19. Background on the study: Both acute and convalescent COVID-19 samples were obtained from the United States, Italy and Spain. Sources were T cells, B-cell-depleted T cells, or PBMCs; the material itself was cDNA or gDNA.

Trimming took 6 bases from V and 12 from J; bases not matched to a gene: 6. The CDR3 covers 11 residues. Per the original methods: Amplification of reference gene primers provided the estimated nucleated cell counts. Assay: immunoSEQ multiplex PCR; the TCRdb copy retains only in-frame clones and omits some. The V and J calls and clone size were taken over from that table, and D and trimming were inferred from the DNA. The sample gives fewer than 25,000 clones, 75% to 90% of which show up once; less than 30% is in the top ten. The chain carries TRBV12-3 or TRBV12-4 and TRBJ1-1, with 8 bases fitting TRBD1. Sample: peripheral blood. This receptor was identified in a human donor with active COVID-19. The donor label of this sample is uncertain. CDR3 amino acids: CASSNQGAPFF. In DNA, the CDR3 is TGTGCCAGCAGCAACCAGGGGGCTCCTTTCTTT.